These T cell receptor beta chains were read from a single sample in a study of shared clonotypes between healthy human individuals. Data came from immunoSEQ multiplex PCR; TCRdb stores just in-frame clones and leaves some out. The sample consists of over a million clones, under 80% of them appearing once. Sequencing used memory CD4+ T cells sorted from blood. The source is a man between 18 and 35 years old in good health. Each CDR3 is given with its conserved first and last residue. The D gene is left open where the match is weak. Clone size is not always given. Where it is, it says once, few, many or a class for expanded clones.

clone size,D gene,J gene,V gene,CDR3 DNA,CDR3 protein
-,-,TRBJ2-7,TRBV6-1,TGTGCCAGCCGAAGGGCGGAAGGGGTCTACGAGCAGTACTTC,CASRRAEGVYEQYF
-,TRBD1,TRBJ2-7,TRBV7-9,TGTGCCAGCAGCTTAGCGGTAGGTGCAGGGGGCTATAGCTCCTACGAGCAGTACTTC,CASSLAVGAGGYSSYEQYF
once,TRBD1,TRBJ1-3,TRBV9,TGTGCCAGCAGCGTTAAAGCGTTTGTATCTGGACAGGGAGATTCTGGAAACACCATATATTTT,CASSVKAFVSGQGDSGNTIYF
-,-,TRBJ2-7,TRBV27,TGTGCCAGCAGTTTATCACGCTCCTACGAGCAGTACTTC,CASSLSRSYEQYF
-,-,TRBJ2-7,TRBV10-3,TGTGCCATCAGCGGCTCGACAGGGAGGGAGCAGTACTTC,CAISGSTGREQYF
once,-,TRBJ2-7,TRBV11-2,TGTGCCAGCAGCTTGACCACTACGACTGGGGGTTCAGGGCAGTACTTC,CASSLTTTTGGSGQYF
-,-,TRBJ1-4,TRBV5-3,TGTGCCAGAAGCTTCAGGGTTTGGGAAAAACTGTTTTTT,CARSFRVWEKLFF
-,TRBD2,TRBJ2-5,TRBV7-3,TGTGCCAGCAGCTCATCAGCGGGGGGCGCGGAGACCCAGTACTTC,CASSSSAGGAETQYF
-,TRBD2,TRBJ2-3,TRBV2,TGTGCCAGCAAACCCGGGACTAGCGGGGGGGCCACAGATACGCAGTATTTT,CASKPGTSGGATDTQYF
-,TRBD1,TRBJ1-2,TRBV28,TGTGCCAGCAGTTATGGACAGGGGGCGAGCTATGGCTACACCTTC,CASSYGQGASYGYTF
once,TRBD2,TRBJ2-5,TRBV28,TGTGCCAGCAGAACCGAAAGACTAGCGGGGGGGCGTGAGACCCAGTACTTC,CASRTERLAGGRETQYF
-,TRBD1,TRBJ2-2,TRBV6-1,TGTGCCAGCAGTGAAAACTTTAGGACAGGGGGTACCGGGGAGCTGTTTTTT,CASSENFRTGGTGELFF
-,-,TRBJ1-4,TRBV7-2,TGTGCCAGCAGCCACCGGACAGAAACTAATGAAAAACTGTTTTTT,CASSHRTETNEKLFF
few,TRBD1,TRBJ2-6,TRBV5-1,TGCGCCAGCAGCTCGGGACAGGATTACTCTGGGGCCAACGTCCTGACTTTC,CASSSGQDYSGANVLTF
-,-,TRBJ2-1,TRBV5-8,TGTGCCAGCAACGATGGGACTTACTACAATGAGCAGTTCTTC,CASNDGTYYNEQFF
-,TRBD2,TRBJ2-1,TRBV14,TGTGCCAGCAGCCTGAAGAGCGGGAATCAGTTCTTC,CASSLKSGNQFF
-,-,TRBJ1-2,TRBV6-6,TGTGCCAGCAGTTTCCCCGGGTTGGTAGGCTACACCTTC,CASSFPGLVGYTF
-,-,TRBJ1-2,TRBV6-5,TGTGCCAGCATGAGGGGCCAATCTAACTATGGCTACACCTTC,CASMRGQSNYGYTF
-,TRBD1,TRBJ1-5,TRBV30,TGTGCCAGCAGTGAAGGGGGCTACCAGCCCCAGCATTTT,CASSEGGYQPQHF
once,-,TRBJ1-1,TRBV28,TGTGCCATCCAGGACCATGCGGGAGCTTTCTTT,CAIQDHAGAFF
-,TRBD1,TRBJ1-2,TRBV6-4,TGTGCCAGCACCCCGAACCGGGACAGTTTAGGTGGCTACACCTTC,CASTPNRDSLGGYTF
-,-,TRBJ2-2,TRBV5-1,TGCGCCAGCAGCTTGGAGTGGGTAGGCGGGGAGCTGTTTTTT,CASSLEWVGGELFF
-,-,TRBJ1-2,TRBV29-1,TGCAGCGTTGGTCAGGGAAGGGGCACCAACTATGGCTACACCTTC,CSVGQGRGTNYGYTF
-,-,TRBJ1-2,TRBV14,TGTGCCAGCAGCCAAGATACGGGGTCTAACTATGGCTACACCTTC,CASSQDTGSNYGYTF
-,TRBD1,TRBJ1-6,TRBV5-6,TGTGCCAGCAGCCGAATCCGGGACAGTCAATATTCACCCCTCCACTTT,CASSRIRDSQYSPLHF
-,-,TRBJ2-7,TRBV20-1,TGCAGTGCTAGAGTCTCCTACGAGCAGTACTTC,CSARVSYEQYF
-,-,TRBJ2-1,TRBV19,TGTGCCAGTAGTTTGCGGGGAGGACCCTTTGATGAGCAGTTCTTC,CASSLRGGPFDEQFF
-,-,TRBJ2-1,TRBV18,TGTGCCAGCTCCCCGACAGGCTCTTTGCACAATGAGCAGTTCTTC,CASSPTGSLHNEQFF
few,-,TRBJ1-5,TRBV28,TGTGCCAGCAGTTGGGGGCTAAAACAGCCCCAGCATTTT,CASSWGLKQPQHF
-,-,TRBJ2-4,TRBV5-6,TGTGCCAGCAGCTTCGAACATATAGGAATTCAGTACTTC,CASSFEHIGIQYF
-,TRBD2,TRBJ2-5,TRBV11-2,TGTGCCAGCAGCAGGGGGGGACTAGTAGGTCGAGAGACCCAGTACTTC,CASSRGGLVGRETQYF
-,-,TRBJ2-7,TRBV5-1,TGCGCCAGCAGCCTCTCGGGCTACGAGCAGTACTTC,CASSLSGYEQYF
once,-,TRBJ2-3,TRBV6-6,TGTGCCAGCAGTACCGGGACCCTCAGCTTCACAGATACGCAGTATTTT,CASSTGTLSFTDTQYF
-,-,TRBJ2-7,TRBV7-8,TGTGCCAGCAGCTGGGAGACCATCTACGAGCAGTACTTC,CASSWETIYEQYF
-,TRBD2,TRBJ2-1,TRBV7-8,TGTGCCAGCAGCAAACTTCGGATAGCGGGAGCCGGTGAGCAGTTCTTC,CASSKLRIAGAGEQFF
-,TRBD1,TRBJ1-5,TRBV7-9,TGTGCCAGCAGTTCGACAGGGGATCAGCCCCAGCATTTT,CASSSTGDQPQHF
-,-,TRBJ1-5,TRBV7-2,TGTGCCAGCAGCTTAGTCAGTTCTAGCAATCAGCCCCAGCATTTT,CASSLVSSSNQPQHF
-,TRBD1,TRBJ1-2,TRBV7-9,TGTGCCAGCAGCTCTCGACAGGGGGCAACTTATGGCTACACCTTC,CASSSRQGATYGYTF
-,-,TRBJ2-3,TRBV11-2,TGTGCCAGCAGCGTGATACCCGAAGATACGCAGTATTTT,CASSVIPEDTQYF
-,TRBD2,TRBJ2-1,TRBV28,TGTGCCAGCGAGGGCGGGGGGGCGTTTCGGTACAATGAGCAGTTCTTC,CASEGGGAFRYNEQFF
-,-,TRBJ2-5,TRBV7-9,TGTGCCAGCAGCTCCCAACAGGGCCTCAGGGAGACCCAGTACTTC,CASSSQQGLRETQYF
-,-,TRBJ1-1,TRBV25-1,TGTGCCAGCAGTGAATCCCTGGGGTACACTGAAGCTTTCTTT,CASSESLGYTEAFF
-,-,TRBJ1-2,TRBV6-1,TGTGCCAGCGGAGGACGCGGGGGGATTAACTATGGCTACACCTTC,CASGGRGGINYGYTF
-,TRBD2,TRBJ2-3,TRBV5-4,TGTGCCAGCAGCTCGGGGACTAGCGGGGGGCGAGGGGCAGATACGCAGTATTTT,CASSSGTSGGRGADTQYF
-,-,TRBJ2-1,TRBV4-1,TGCGCCAGCAGCCGAAGCCGGGGGCGGGAGTATGAGCAGTTCTTC,CASSRSRGREYEQFF